This TCR beta chain came from a study of human T cells and chemical hapten exposure. General study points: It was expanded TCRs that formed significantly more large CDR3 similarity clusters than controls did.

The study's library attached unique molecular identifiers to single cDNA molecules. MiXCR, applied by TCRdb to the RACE reads, yields one record per CDR3 protein. The sample shows some 400,000 distinct CDR3 sequences, roughly 5.3% of them seen only once. This clonotype has a count of ten or more. Its matching antigen is unknown. With 2 bases removed from V and 3 bases from J, the gap between germline ends came to 11 bases. CDR3 length: 14 residues. Time point in this sample: pre-sensitization, week 0. Stated treatment: therapeutic diphenylcyclopropenone sensitization with weekly scalp DPC. The TCR comes from a woman in her 50s with alopecia areata. Some clones in this sample may be carry-over from other donors' samples. This chain connects TRBV12-3 or TRBV12-4 to TRBJ2-7; D is ambiguous. Source: whole blood, taken in connection with sensitization to the hapten diphenylcyclopropenone (DPC). CDR3 loop: CASSLTPVDYEQYF. The CDR3 DNA reads as TGTGCCAGCAGTTTAACCCCGGTGGACTACGAGCAGTACTTC.